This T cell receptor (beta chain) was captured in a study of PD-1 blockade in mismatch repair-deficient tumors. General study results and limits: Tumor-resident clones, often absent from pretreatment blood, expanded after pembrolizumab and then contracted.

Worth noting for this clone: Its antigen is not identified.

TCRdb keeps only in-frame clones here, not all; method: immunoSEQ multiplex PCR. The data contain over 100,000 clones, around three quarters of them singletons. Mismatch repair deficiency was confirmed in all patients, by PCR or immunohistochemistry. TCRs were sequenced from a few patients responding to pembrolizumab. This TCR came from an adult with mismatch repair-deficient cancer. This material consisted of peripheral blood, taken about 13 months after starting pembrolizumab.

The CDR3 sequence is CASSLATGVSGELFF. Here the CDR3 DNA reads TGCGCCAGCAGCTTGGCCACCGGGGTATCCGGGGAGCTGTTTTTT. The chain has TRBV5-1 and TRBJ2-2; D is perhaps TRBD2 (5 bases). This CDR3 contains 15 residues. V dropped 0 bases and J dropped 6 bases, with 12 bases sitting between them. Germline CDR1 and CDR2: SGHRS and YFSETQ.